This T cell receptor (beta chain) was captured in a study of T cell responses to AZD1222 COVID-19 vaccine. Study-wide background: Analysis merged second doses at about 4 or about 12 weeks. Findings and limits, study-wide: Repertoires were obtained solely post-peak T cell response. Donors in the cohort were predominantly white British and more often female, and clonal diversity was possibly underestimated. Reportedly, close to half of spike-specific TCRs are directed against unmutated variant regions.

Libraries were prepared by immunoSEQ multiplex PCR; TCRdb keeps only in-frame clonotypes and omits some of them. The repertoire holds 130,000 or so clones, more than 75% seen once, with around 20% in the top ten. The V gene lost 2 bases and the J gene lost 1 base, with 9 bases spanning the gap. The CDR3 totals 14 residues. Germline assignment: CDR1 LGHDT and CDR2 YNNKEL (reference sequence). At least ten counts were recorded for this clone. The antigen is undetermined. The V and J genes are TRBV3-1 (or the pseudogene TRBV3-2) and TRBJ2-7; maybe TRBD1 (5 bases). The sequence derives from an adult in good health. The sequencing used peripheral blood, collected on day 0 of AZD1222 vaccination. The CDR3 region has the DNA TGTGCCAGCAGCCAACAGGGCCGTTCCTACGAGCAGTACTTC. It is translated as CASSQQGRSYEQYF.